This TCR beta chain was sequenced during a study of cytotoxic CD8 clonotypes in ibrutinib-treated CLL. CDR3 size: 14 residues. The V gene end was trimmed by 5 bases and the J gene end by 3 bases; junction bases not matched to a gene: 4. CDR1 is SEHNR and CDR2 is FQNEAQ in the germline V gene (reference sequence). Sequencing used immunoSEQ multiplex PCR; TCRdb keeps in-frame clones, though not all of them. The profile shows 300,000 to 350,000 clones, about 80% of them singletons. The J gene is TRBJ2-7, the V gene TRBV7-9; 10 nucleotides align to TRBD2. The source was PBMCs, collected before ibrutinib treatment. This TCR was sampled from a human donor with chronic lymphocytic leukemia. The DNA for the CDR3 is TGTGCCAGCAGCCCCCGGACTAGCGGCTACGAGCAGTACTTC. Translated, it gives CASSPRTSGYEQYF.